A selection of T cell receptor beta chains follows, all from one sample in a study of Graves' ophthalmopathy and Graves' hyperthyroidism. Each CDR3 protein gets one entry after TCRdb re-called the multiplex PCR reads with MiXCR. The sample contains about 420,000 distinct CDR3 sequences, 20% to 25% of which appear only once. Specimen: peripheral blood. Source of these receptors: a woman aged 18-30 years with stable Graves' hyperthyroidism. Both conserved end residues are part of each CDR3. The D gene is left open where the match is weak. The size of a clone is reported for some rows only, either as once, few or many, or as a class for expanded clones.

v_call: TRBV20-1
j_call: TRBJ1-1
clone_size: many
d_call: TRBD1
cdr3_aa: CSARQGGYTEAFF
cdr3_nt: TGCAGTGCACGACAGGGAGGGTACACTGAAGCTTTCTTT

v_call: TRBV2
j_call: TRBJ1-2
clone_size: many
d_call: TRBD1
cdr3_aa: CASSWDSNYGYTF
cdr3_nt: TGTGCCAGCAGCTGGGACAGTAACTATGGCTACACCTTC

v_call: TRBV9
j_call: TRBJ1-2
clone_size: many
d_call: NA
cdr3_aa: CASSVSANYGYTF
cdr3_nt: TGTGCCAGCAGCGTAAGCGCTAACTATGGCTACACCTTC

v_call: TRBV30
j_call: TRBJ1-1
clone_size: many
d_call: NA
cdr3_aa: CAWSEDSWNTEAFF
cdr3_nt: TGTGCCTGGAGTGAAGACAGCTGGAACACTGAAGCTTTCTTT

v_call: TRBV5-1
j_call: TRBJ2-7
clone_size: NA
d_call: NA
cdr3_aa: CASSLATVASNEQYF
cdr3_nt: TGCGCCAGCAGCTTGGCGACAGTGGCCTCCAACGAGCAGTACTTC

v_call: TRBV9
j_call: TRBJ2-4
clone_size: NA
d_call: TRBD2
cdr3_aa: CASSAPTREDIKYF
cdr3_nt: TGTGCCAGCAGCGCCCCGACCCGGGAGGACATTAAGTACTTC

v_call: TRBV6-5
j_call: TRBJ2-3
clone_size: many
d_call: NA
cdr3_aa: CASSYVDTQYF
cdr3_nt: TGTGCCAGCAGTTACGTAGATACGCAGTATTTT

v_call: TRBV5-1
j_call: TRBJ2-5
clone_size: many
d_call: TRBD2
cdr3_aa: CASSLASGSETQYF
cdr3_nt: TGCGCCAGCAGCTTGGCTAGCGGGAGTGAGACCCAGTACTTC

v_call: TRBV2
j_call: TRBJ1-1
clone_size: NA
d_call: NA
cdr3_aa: CASSMSGRATEAFF
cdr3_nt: TGTGCCAGCAGTATGTCGGGCAGGGCGACTGAAGCTTTCTTT

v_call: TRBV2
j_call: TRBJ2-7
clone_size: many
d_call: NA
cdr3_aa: CASRQEQGHEQYF
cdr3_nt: TGTGCCAGCAGGCAGGAACAGGGCCACGAGCAGTACTTC

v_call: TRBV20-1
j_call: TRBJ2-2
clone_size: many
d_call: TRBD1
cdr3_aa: CSAPDRGRAGELFF
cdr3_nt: TGCAGTGCACCGGACAGGGGGCGGGCCGGGGAGCTGTTTTTT

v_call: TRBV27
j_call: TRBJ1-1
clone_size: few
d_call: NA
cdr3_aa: CASSRVSMNTEAFF
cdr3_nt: TGTGCCAGCAGTAGGGTCAGCATGAACACTGAAGCTTTCTTT

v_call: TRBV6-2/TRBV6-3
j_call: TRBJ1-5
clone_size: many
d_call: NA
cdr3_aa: CASVNVVDSNQPQHF
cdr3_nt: TGTGCCAGCGTTAACGTAGTCGATAGCAATCAGCCCCAGCATTTT

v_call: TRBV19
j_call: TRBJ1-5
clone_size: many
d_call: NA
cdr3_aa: CASRAGGSIHQPQHF
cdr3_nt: TGTGCCAGTAGGGCGGGAGGGAGTATCCATCAGCCCCAGCATTTT

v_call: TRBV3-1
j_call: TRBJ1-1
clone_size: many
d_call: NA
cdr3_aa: CASRHTGEAFF
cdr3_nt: TGTGCCAGCAGGCACACAGGGGAAGCTTTCTTT

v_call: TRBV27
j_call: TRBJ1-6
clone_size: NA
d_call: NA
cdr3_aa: CASSTTRTLSNNSPLHF
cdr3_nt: TGTGCCAGCAGCACTACAAGAACACTATCTAATAATTCACCCCTCCACTTT

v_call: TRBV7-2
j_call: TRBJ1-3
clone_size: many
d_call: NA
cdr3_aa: CASSLQGPSGNTIYF
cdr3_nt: TGTGCCAGCAGCTTACAGGGGCCCTCTGGAAACACCATATATTTT

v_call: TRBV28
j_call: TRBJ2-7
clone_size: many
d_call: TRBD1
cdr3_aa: CASRTGGLEQYF
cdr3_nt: TGTGCCAGCAGGACAGGGGGCCTCGAGCAGTACTTC

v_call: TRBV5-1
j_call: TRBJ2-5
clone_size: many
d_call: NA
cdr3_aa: CASSLPPPSETQYF
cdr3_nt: TGCGCCAGCAGCTTGCCCCCGCCCTCAGAGACCCAGTACTTC

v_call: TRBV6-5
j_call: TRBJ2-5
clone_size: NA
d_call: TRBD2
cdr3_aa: CASSTSGGVLETQYF
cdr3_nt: TGTGCCAGCAGTACTAGCGGGGGGGTGTTAGAGACCCAGTACTTC

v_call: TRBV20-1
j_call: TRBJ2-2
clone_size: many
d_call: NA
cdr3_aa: CSARDRRTGELFF
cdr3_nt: TGCAGTGCTAGAGATCGCCGGACCGGGGAGCTGTTTTTT

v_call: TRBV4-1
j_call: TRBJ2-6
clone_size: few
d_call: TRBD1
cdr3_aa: CASSPSDRGNLRIGANVLTF
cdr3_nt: TGCGCCAGCAGCCCTTCGGACAGGGGGAATTTAAGGATTGGGGCCAACGTCCTGACTTTC

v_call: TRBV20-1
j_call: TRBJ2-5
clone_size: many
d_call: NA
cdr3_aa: CSASATEFQETQYF
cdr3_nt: TGCAGTGCTAGTGCGACAGAGTTTCAAGAGACCCAGTACTTC

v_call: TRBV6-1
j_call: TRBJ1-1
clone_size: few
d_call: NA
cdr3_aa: CASTVPSGKGNTEAFF
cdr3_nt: TGTGCCAGCACCGTCCCCTCGGGCAAAGGGAACACTGAAGCTTTCTTT

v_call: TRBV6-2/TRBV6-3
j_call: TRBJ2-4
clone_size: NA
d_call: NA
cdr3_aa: CASSYSAGEKNIKYF
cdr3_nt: TGTGCCAGCAGTTACTCAGCGGGTGAAAAAAACATTAAGTACTTC

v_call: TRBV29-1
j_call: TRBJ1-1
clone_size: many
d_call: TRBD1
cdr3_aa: CSVDTGQGIRGAFF
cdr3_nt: TGCAGCGTTGATACGGGACAGGGGATCAGGGGAGCTTTCTTT

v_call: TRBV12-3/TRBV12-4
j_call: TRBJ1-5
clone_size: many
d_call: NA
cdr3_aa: CASSPQGRGDQPQHF
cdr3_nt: TGTGCCAGCAGTCCCCAGGGACGGGGAGATCAGCCCCAGCATTTT

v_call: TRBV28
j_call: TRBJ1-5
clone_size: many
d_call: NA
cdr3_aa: CASSLTPAGQPQHF
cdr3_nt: TGTGCCAGCAGTTTGACCCCGGCGGGTCAGCCCCAGCATTTT

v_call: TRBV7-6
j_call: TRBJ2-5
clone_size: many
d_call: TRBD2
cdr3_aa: CASSFGLAGGPQETQYF
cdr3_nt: TGTGCCAGCAGCTTTGGCTTAGCGGGAGGTCCCCAAGAGACCCAGTACTTC

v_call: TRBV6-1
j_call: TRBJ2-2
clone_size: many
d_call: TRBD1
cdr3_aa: CAVSGQGRIGELFF
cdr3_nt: TGTGCCGTGTCGGGACAGGGGAGGATCGGGGAGCTGTTTTTT

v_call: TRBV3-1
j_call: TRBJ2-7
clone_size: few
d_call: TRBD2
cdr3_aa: CASSQSSGSYEQYF
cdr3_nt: TGTGCCAGCAGCCAATCTAGCGGGAGTTACGAGCAGTACTTC

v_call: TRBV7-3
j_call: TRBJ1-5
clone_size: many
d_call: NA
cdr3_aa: CASSLTQGQPQHF
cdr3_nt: TGTGCCAGCAGCTTAACACAGGGCCAGCCCCAGCATTTT

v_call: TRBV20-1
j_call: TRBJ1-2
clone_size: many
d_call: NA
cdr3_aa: CSATGWIFGYTF
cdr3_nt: TGCAGTGCCACTGGGTGGATCTTTGGCTACACCTTC

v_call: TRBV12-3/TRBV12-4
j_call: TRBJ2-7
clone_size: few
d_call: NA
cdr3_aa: CASSLSRWEGESYF
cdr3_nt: TGTGCCAGCAGTTTATCGCGGTGGGAGGGGGAATCGTACTTC

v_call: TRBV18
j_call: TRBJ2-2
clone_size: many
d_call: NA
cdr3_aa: CASSPTTAAAGELFF
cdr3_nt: TGTGCCAGCTCACCAACGACGGCGGCGGCCGGGGAGCTGTTTTTT

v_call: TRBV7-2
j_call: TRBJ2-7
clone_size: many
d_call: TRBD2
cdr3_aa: CASSFALAGGYEQYF
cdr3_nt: TGTGCCAGCAGCTTTGCCTTAGCGGGAGGCTACGAGCAGTACTTC

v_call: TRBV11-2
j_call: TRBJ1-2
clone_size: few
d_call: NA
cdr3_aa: CASRQRGEASGGYTF
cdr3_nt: TGTGCCAGCCGTCAGCGAGGGGAGGCCTCGGGGGGCTACACCTTC

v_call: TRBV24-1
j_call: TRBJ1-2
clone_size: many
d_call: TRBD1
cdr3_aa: CATSDLGDSNYGYTF
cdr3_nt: TGTGCCACCAGTGATTTGGGGGACAGCAACTATGGCTACACCTTC

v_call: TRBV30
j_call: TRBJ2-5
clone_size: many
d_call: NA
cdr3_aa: CAWRGDSIQETQYF
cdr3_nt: TGTGCCTGGAGGGGAGACAGCATACAAGAGACCCAGTACTTC

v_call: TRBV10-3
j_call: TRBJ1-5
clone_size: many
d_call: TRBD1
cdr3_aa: CAIRGQGRNQPQHF
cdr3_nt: TGTGCCATCAGGGGACAGGGAAGAAATCAGCCCCAGCATTTT

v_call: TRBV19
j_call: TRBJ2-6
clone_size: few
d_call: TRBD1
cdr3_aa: CATGTGNSGANVLTF
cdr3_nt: TGTGCCACAGGGACAGGAAACTCTGGGGCCAACGTCCTGACTTTC

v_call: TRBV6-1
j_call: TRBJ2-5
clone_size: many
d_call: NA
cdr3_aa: CASRPLLPRVTDQETQYF
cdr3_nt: TGTGCCAGCAGGCCCCTTCTCCCTAGGGTCACCGACCAAGAGACCCAGTACTTC

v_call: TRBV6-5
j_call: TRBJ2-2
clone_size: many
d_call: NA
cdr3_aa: CASSYGGGPGELFF
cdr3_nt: TGTGCCAGCAGTTACGGGGGAGGCCCCGGGGAGCTGTTTTTT

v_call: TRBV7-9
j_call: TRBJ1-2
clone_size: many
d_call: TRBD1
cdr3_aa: CASSTAGGSGYTF
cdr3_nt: TGTGCCAGCAGCACAGCAGGGGGCTCTGGCTACACCTTC

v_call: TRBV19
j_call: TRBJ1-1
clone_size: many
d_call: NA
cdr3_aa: CASLPEGVNTEAFF
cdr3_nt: TGTGCCAGCCTCCCAGAGGGAGTGAACACTGAAGCTTTCTTT

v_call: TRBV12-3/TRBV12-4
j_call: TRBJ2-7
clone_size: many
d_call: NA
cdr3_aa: CASSHSALPYEQYF
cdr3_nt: TGTGCCAGCAGTCATAGCGCCCTACCGTACGAGCAGTACTTC

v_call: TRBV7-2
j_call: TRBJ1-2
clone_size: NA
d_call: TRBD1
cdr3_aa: CASSRAGGLYGYTF
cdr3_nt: TGTGCCAGCAGCCGGGCAGGGGGCCTCTATGGCTACACCTTC

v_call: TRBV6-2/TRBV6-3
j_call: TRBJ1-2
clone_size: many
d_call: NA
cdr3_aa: CASTDPGGSGYTF
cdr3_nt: TGTGCCAGCACCGACCCCGGGGGTAGTGGCTACACCTTC

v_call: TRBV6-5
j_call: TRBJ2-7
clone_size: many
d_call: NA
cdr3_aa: CASSYSGSTGHEQYF
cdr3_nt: TGTGCCAGCAGTTACTCGGGGTCCACAGGTCACGAGCAGTACTTC

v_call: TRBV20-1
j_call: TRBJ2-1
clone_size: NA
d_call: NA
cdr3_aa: CSARGLVNNEKFF
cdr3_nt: TGCAGTGCTCGGGGACTGGTCAACAATGAGAAGTTCTTC